Below, one T cell receptor (beta chain) is given with its context. A sample-barcoded 5' primer and a J-beta primer mix were used in a second PCR of roughly 6 to 11 cycles. From the 5' RACE reads, TCRdb called clonotypes with MiXCR, one entry per CDR3 protein. The table includes approximately 800,000 distinct CDR3 sequences, about a quarter detected once. These data are taken from a study of blood T cells in healthy people across ages. The germline V gene encodes CDR1 MDHEN and CDR2 SYDVKM. The CDR3 loop spans 15 amino acids. The V end lost 1 base, the J end lost 2 bases, and 12 bases lay between the germline ends. These data are also associated with another study on T cells of mothers and their children.

The V call is TRBV28, the J call TRBJ2-7; weak D call: TRBD2 (6 bases). This TCR came from a boy aged 5-17 years in good health. The sequenced material came from blood. In nucleotides, the CDR3 is TGTGCCAGCAGTTTATATCATCCTAGCGCCTACGAGCAGTACTTC. Translation: CASSLYHPSAYEQYF. Full variable domain (missing parts from reference TRBV28 and TRBJ2-7): DVKVTQSSRYLVKRTGEKVFLECVQDMDHENMFWYRQDPGLGLRLIYFSYDVKMKEKGDIPEGYSVSREKKERFSLILESASTNQTSMYLCASSLYHPSAYEQYFGPGTRLTVT.